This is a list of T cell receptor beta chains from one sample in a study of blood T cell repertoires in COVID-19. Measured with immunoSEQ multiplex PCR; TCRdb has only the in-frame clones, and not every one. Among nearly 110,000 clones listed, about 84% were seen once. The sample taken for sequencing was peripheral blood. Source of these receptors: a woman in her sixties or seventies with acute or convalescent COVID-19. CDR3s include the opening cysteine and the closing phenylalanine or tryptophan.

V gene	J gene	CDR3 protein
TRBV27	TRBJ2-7	CASSLSAYRVASPYEQYF
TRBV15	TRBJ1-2	CATSRERRAYGYTF
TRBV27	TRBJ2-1	CASSLGGLSFVQFF
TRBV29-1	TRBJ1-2	CSVSGSFNYGYTF
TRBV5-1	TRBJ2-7	CASSLEGRSSYEQYF
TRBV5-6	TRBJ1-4	CASSRRTGGEEKLFF
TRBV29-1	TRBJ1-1	CSVAPGWGTEAFF
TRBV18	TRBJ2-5	CASSPGTQETQYF
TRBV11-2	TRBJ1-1	CASSLEGGQYTEAFF
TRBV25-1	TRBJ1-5	CASRGGTNQPQHF
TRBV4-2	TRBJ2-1	CASSQDSRREYNEQFF
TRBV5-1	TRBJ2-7	CASSLAYGTGVSYEQYF
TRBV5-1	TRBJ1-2	CASRPGTDYGYTF
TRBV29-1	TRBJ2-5	CSVGKVGGLETQYF
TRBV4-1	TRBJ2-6	CASSPQTGPDRSGANVLTF
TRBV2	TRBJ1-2	CASSVPGQGAYGYTF
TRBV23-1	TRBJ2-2	CAVSGRTGDTGELFF
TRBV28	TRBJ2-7	CASSPPDRGRYEQYF
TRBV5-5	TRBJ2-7	CASSLAGGINEQYF
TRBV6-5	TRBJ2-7	CASRASGSSYEQYF
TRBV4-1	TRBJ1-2	CASSQVPKRHLRYGYTF
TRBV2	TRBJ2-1	CASTRRTSGYNEQFF
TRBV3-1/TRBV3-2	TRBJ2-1	CASSQRGLAVSYNEQFF
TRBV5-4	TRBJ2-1	CASSLITGYNEQFF
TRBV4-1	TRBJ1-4	CASSQVGTGNEKLFF
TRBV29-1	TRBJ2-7	CSVQGQAYEQYF
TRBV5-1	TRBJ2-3	CASSSRVSTDTQYF
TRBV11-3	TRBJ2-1	CASSYTGTSGGAAYNEQFF
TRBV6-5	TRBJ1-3	CASSSREVYTIYF
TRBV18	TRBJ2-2	CASSPQGNTGELFF
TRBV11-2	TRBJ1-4	CASSSVGGFGEKLFF
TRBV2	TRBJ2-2	CASSEGPLGLSGGELFF
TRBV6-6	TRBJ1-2	CASSYATANYGYTF
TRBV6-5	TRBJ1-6	CASSYGGTGENSPLHF
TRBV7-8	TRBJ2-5	CASSLIWSQETQYF
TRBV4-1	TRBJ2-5	CASSQIFGGQTQETQYF
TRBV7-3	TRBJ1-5	CASSGRWGDQPQHF
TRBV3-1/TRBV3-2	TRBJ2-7	CASSQLPGTGFFEQYF
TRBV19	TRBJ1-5	CASSSGREVRASNQPQHF
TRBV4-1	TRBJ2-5	CASSQKSGSGETQYF
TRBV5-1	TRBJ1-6	CASSVGTGGWNSPLHF
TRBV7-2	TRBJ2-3	CASSLVAADTQYF
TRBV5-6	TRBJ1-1	CASSSTGVEAFF
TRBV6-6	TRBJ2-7	CASSYEREGREQYF
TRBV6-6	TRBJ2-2	CASGAATNTGELFF
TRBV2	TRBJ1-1	CASSRNMNTEAFF
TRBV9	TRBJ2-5	CASSVEASGSWETQYF
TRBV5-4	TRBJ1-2	CASSLDQGLNYGYTF
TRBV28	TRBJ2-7	CASSLGRYEQYF
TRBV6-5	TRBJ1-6	CASGPLTRSPLHF
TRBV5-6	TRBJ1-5	CASSRQGERPYNQPQHF
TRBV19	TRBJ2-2	CASRAGGPGELFF
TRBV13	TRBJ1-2	CASSWGQGVYGYTF
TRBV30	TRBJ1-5	CAWSYYGGAPQHF
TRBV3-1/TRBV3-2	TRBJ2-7	CASSRGLAGPYEQYF